The 16 T cell receptor beta chains below come from one sample, sequenced in a study of blood T cell repertoires in COVID-19. Only in-frame clones appear in the TCRdb table, and some are missing; sequencing was by immunoSEQ multiplex PCR. The top ten hold around 6.6% of the sample, which has more than 150,000 clones, about nine tenths seen once. Material: peripheral blood. The receptors were sampled from a man aged 35 to 55 with acute or convalescent COVID-19.

The rearrangement links TRBV9 to TRBJ2-7; 10 bases map to TRBD1. CDR3 length equals 14 residues. The germline CDR1 and CDR2 sequences are SGDLS and YYNGEE. The V segment lost 3 bases and the J segment 7 bases; nucleotides outside the gene matches: 7. The CDR3 region has the DNA TGTGCCAGCAGCGAAAGACAGGGGGCGGGGGAGCAGTACTTC. Protein product: CASSERQGAGEQYF. Full variable domain (outside the CDR3, taken from reference TRBV9 and TRBJ2-7): DSGVTQTPKHLITATGQRVTLRCSPRSGDLSVYWYQQSLDQGLQFLIQYYNGEERAKGNILERFSAQQFPDLHSELNLSSLELGDSALYFCASSERQGAGEQYFGPGTRLTVT.

This chain uses TRBV5-4 with TRBJ2-7; tentative D call: TRBD1 (6 bases). CDR3 length: 14 residues. Trimming removed 2 bases from V and 7 bases from J, with 16 bases in between. The V gene's germline CDR1 is SGHNT and CDR2 YYREEE (reference sequence). CDR3 amino acids: CASSFPGQRVEQYF. CDR3 sequence (DNA): TGTGCCAGCAGCTTCCCGGGACAAAGAGTGGAGCAGTACTTC.

This chain uses TRBV7-8 with TRBJ1-6; D unclear. The CDR3 totals 18 residues. Trimming took 0 bases from V and 0 from J, leaving 12 bases between them. The germline gives CDR1 SGHVS, CDR2 FQNEAQ. Written as DNA, the CDR3 is TGTGCCAGCAGCTTAGCAAGGCCAGGTAGCTCCTATAATTCACCCCTCCACTTT. This translates into CASSLARPGSSYNSPLHF. The complete variable domain, with remaining parts taken from reference TRBV7-8 and TRBJ1-6, reads GAGVSQSPRYKVAKRGQDVALRCDPISGHVSLFWYQQALGQGPEFLTYFQNEAQLDKSGLPSDRFFAERPEGSVSTLKIQRTQQEDSAVYLCASSLARPGSSYNSPLHFGNGTRLTVT.

J is TRBJ1-5 and V is TRBV5-1; D might be TRBD1 (6 bases). Germline loops: CDR1 SGHRS, CDR2 YFSETQ. V shed 0 bases and J shed 4 bases, with 14 bases lying between them. The CDR3 contains 16 residues. DNA of the CDR3: TGCGCCAGCAGCTTGGGTAATGGGGGCGGTAATCAGCCCCAGCATTTT. Its translation: CASSLGNGGGNQPQHF.

This chain links TRBV5-1 with TRBJ2-1; 9 nucleotides line up with TRBD2. The J segment lost 0 bases and the V segment lost 2 bases, leaving 3 bases of the junction unmatched. The CDR3 is made up of 16 amino acids. From germline, CDR1 is SGHRS and CDR2 YFSETQ. CDR3 protein: CASSLSGGYSYNEQFF. The DNA for the CDR3 is TGCGCCAGCAGCTTAAGCGGGGGGTACTCCTACAATGAGCAGTTCTTC. The variable domain in full, with the rest retrieved from reference TRBV5-1 and TRBJ2-1, is KAGVTQTPRYLIKTRGQQVTLSCSPISGHRSVSWYQQTPGQGLQFLFEYFSETQRNKGNFPGRFSGRQFSNSRSEMNVSTLELGDSALYLCASSLSGGYSYNEQFFGPGTRLTVL.

This rearrangement joins TRBV10-2 to TRBJ1-4, with D possibly matching TRBD1 (5 bases). The V end was cut by 2 bases, the J end by 4 bases, with 14 bases between. The CDR3 is 16 residues long. Germline CDR1 reads WSHSY; CDR2 reads SAAADI. DNA of the CDR3: TGCGCCAGCAGTGAGGCGGGGCGGCCTGTTAATGAAAAACTGTTTTTT. This translates into CASSEAGRPVNEKLFF.

The gene calls are TRBV25-1 and TRBJ2-5; no reliable D call. Trimming pared 2 bases from V and 2 bases from J, leaving 9 bases between. This CDR3 spans 14 amino acids. The germline V gene encodes CDR1 MGHDK and CDR2 SYGVNS. The CDR3 reads CASSETRRQETQYF. CDR3 coding DNA: TGTGCCAGCAGTGAAACGCGGAGACAAGAGACCCAGTACTTC.

The genes are TRBV5-8 and TRBJ1-3; D call uncertain. This CDR3 region has 17 residues. From germline, CDR1 is SGHTS and CDR2 YDEGEE. The V end lost 1 base, the J end lost 0 bases, and 14 bases lay between the germline ends. CDR3 DNA sequence: TGTGCCAGCAGCTTGCTGGGCAGCCAATACTCTGGAAACACCATATATTTT. The encoded protein is CASSLLGSQYSGNTIYF.

The rearrangement joins TRBV5-4 to TRBJ2-3; D is perhaps TRBD1 (6 bases). The CDR3 is 15 residues long. CDR1 and CDR2 from the germline V gene are SGHNT and YYREEE (reference sequence). Trimming stripped 4 bases from V and 5 bases from J, with 17 bases between. The CDR3 reads CASSLTGTLRDTQYF. The DNA for the CDR3 is TGTGCCAGCAGCCTAACCGGGACATTAAGAGATACGCAGTATTTT.

CDR3 protein: CAISAQGAGEKLFF. CDR3 bases: TGTGCCATCAGTGCACAGGGGGCTGGTGAAAAACTGTTTTTT. The chain uses TRBV10-3 and TRBJ1-4, with 9 bases that match TRBD1. Germline V gene sequence: CDR1 ENHRY, CDR2 SYGVKD. The CDR3 contains 14 residues. The V gene end was trimmed by 4 bases and the J gene end by 7 bases; junction bases not matched to a gene: 4.

V is TRBV30 and J is TRBJ1-2; 9 nucleotides match TRBD1. The V gene's germline CDR1 is GTSNPN and CDR2 SVGIG (reference sequence). The CDR3 has 14 residues. The junction had 7 bases not matched to a gene; V was cut back by 1 base and J by 7 bases. The CDR3 protein is CAWSGDRAYGGYTF. CDR3 DNA sequence: TGTGCCTGGAGTGGGGACAGGGCGTACGGTGGCTACACCTTC.

The rearrangement joins TRBV27 to TRBJ2-3, with 7 positions matching TRBD1. The CDR3 has 14 residues. Germline CDR1 is MNHEY and CDR2 is SMNVEV (reference sequence). The V gene end was trimmed by 6 bases and the J gene end by 2 bases; junction bases not matched to a gene: 5. The CDR3 nucleotides read TGTGCCAGCAGCCGACAGGGCCCCACAGATACGCAGTATTTT. It encodes CASSRQGPTDTQYF.

CDR3 region: CASSLGWAVSYEQYF. The DNA of the CDR3 is TGTGCCAGCAGCTTAGGTTGGGCAGTCTCCTACGAGCAGTACTTC. The V call is TRBV7-8, the J call TRBJ2-7; D is unclear. Germline CDR1 reads SGHVS; CDR2 reads FQNEAQ. This CDR3 is built from 15 residues. Trimming pared 1 base from V and 0 bases from J, leaving 10 bases between.

This chain connects TRBV11-2 to TRBJ2-7; 8 bases are shared with TRBD2. The germline gives CDR1 SGHAT, CDR2 FQNNGV. V was pared by 3 bases and J by 2 bases, with 6 bases of the junction left unmatched. The CDR3 has 15 residues. Here the CDR3 reads CASSFNRGGTYEQYF. Written as DNA, the CDR3 is TGTGCCAGCAGCTTTAATCGGGGGGGGACCTACGAGCAGTACTTC.

This chain uses TRBV9 with TRBJ2-3; the match to TRBD2 covers 9 bases. Per the germline V gene, CDR1 is SGDLS and CDR2 is YYNGEE. The CDR3 loop spans 17 amino acids. J gave up 2 bases and V 4 bases, and 11 bases lay outside the gene matches. The CDR3 spells CASSTSGAGGFTDTQYF. Here the CDR3 DNA reads TGTGCCAGCAGCACGAGCGGAGCGGGGGGTTTCACAGATACGCAGTATTTT. The full variable domain, rest sourced from reference TRBV9 and TRBJ2-3, is DSGVTQTPKHLITATGQRVTLRCSPRSGDLSVYWYQQSLDQGLQFLIQYYNGEERAKGNILERFSAQQFPDLHSELNLSSLELGDSALYFCASSTSGAGGFTDTQYFGPGTRLTVL.

There are a few counts of this clone. One end of the junction does not line up with germline, which may come from a read error. The CDR3: CASSLAGRGEQYF. CDR3 sequence (DNA): TGTGCCAGCAGTCTAGCGGGGAGGGGCGAGCAGTACTTC. The chain carries TRBV12-3 or TRBV12-4 and TRBJ2-7; 9 bases line up with TRBD2. The CDR3 is 13 residues long.